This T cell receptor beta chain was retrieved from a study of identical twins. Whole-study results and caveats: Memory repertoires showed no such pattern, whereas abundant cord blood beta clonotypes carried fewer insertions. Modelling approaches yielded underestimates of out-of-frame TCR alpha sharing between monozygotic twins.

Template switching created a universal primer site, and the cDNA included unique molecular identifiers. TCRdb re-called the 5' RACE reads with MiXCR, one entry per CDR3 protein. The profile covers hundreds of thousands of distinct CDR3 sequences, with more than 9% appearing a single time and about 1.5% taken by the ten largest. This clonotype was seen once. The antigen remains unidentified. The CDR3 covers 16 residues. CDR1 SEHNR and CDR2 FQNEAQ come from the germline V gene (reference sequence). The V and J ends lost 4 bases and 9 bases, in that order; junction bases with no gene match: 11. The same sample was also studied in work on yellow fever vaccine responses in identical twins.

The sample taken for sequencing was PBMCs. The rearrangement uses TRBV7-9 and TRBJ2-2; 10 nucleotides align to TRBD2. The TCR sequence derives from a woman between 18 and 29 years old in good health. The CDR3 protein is CASSSLAGVRTRELFF. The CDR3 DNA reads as TGTGCCAGCAGCTCCCTAGCGGGAGTAAGAACCAGGGAGCTGTTTTTT.